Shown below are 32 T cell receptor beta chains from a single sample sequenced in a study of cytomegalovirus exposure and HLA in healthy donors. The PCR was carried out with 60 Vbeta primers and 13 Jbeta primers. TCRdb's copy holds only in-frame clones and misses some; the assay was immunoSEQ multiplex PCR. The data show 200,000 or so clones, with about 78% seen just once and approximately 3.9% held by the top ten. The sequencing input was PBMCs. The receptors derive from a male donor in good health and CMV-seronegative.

This CDR3 is CSVVPIVRGKETQYF. In DNA, the CDR3 is TGCAGCGTCGTACCGATTGTTAGGGGGAAGGAGACCCAGTACTTC. The chain couples TRBV29-1 to TRBJ2-5, with D possibly TRBD1 on 6 matching bases. V was clipped by 6 bases and J by 5 bases, with 22 bases between them. The CDR3 contains 15 residues. Germline values: CDR1 SQVTM, CDR2 ANQGSEA.

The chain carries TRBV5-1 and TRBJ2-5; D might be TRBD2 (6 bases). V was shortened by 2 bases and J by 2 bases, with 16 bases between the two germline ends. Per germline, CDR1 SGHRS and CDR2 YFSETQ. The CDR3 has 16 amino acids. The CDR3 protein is CASSFPLEGGQETQYF. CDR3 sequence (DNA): TGCGCCAGCAGCTTCCCTTTGGAGGGAGGTCAAGAGACCCAGTACTTC.

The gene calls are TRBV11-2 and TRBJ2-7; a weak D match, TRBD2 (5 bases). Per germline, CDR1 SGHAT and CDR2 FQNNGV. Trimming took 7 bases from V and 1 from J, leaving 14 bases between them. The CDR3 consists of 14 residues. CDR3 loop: CASKLGVRSYEQYF. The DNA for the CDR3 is TGTGCCAGCAAACTCGGGGTGAGGTCCTACGAGCAGTACTTC.

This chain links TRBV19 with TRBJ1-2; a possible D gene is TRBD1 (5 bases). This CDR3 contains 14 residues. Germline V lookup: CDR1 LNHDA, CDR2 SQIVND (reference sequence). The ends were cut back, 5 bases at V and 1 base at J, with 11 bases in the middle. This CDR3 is CASSFVDINYGYTF. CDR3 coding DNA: TGTGCCAGTAGTTTCGTGGACATTAACTATGGCTACACCTTC. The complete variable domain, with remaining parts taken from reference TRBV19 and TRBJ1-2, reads DGGITQSPKYLFRKEGQNVTLSCEQNLNHDAMYWYRQDPGQGLRLIYYSQIVNDFQKGDIAEGYSVSREKKESFPLTVTSAQKNPTAFYLCASSFVDINYGYTFGSGTRLTVV.

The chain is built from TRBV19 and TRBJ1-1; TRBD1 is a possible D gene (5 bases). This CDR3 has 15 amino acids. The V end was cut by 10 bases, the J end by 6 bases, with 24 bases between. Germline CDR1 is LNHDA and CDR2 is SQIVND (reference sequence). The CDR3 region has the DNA TGTGCCATTAATTTCCCGAGGACACCTAGGGCTGAAGCTTTCTTT. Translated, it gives CAINFPRTPRAEAFF. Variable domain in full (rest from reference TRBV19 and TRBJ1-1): DGGITQSPKYLFRKEGQNVTLSCEQNLNHDAMYWYRQDPGQGLRLIYYSQIVNDFQKGDIAEGYSVSREKKESFPLTVTSAQKNPTAFYLCAINFPRTPRAEAFFGQGTRLTVV.

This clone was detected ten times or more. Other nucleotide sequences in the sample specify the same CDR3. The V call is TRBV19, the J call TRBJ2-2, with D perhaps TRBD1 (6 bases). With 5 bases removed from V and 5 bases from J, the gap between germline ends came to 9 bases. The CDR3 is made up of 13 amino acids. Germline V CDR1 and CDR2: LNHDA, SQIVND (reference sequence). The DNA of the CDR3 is TGTGCCAGTAGTGGCACAGGGACCGGGGAGCTGTTTTTT. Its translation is CASSGTGTGELFF.

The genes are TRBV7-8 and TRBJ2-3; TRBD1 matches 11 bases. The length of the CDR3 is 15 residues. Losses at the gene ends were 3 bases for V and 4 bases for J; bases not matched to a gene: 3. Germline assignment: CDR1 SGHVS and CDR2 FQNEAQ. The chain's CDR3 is CASSLRDRGSDTQYF. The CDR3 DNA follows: TGTGCCAGCAGCTTGAGGGACAGGGGGTCAGATACGCAGTATTTT.

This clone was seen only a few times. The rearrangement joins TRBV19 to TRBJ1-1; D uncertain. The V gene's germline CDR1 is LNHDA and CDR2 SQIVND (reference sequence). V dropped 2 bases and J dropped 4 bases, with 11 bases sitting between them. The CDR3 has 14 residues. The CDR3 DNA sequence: TGTGCCAGTAGTATATCGGGAGGGAGCACTGAAGCTTTCTTT. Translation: CASSISGGSTEAFF.

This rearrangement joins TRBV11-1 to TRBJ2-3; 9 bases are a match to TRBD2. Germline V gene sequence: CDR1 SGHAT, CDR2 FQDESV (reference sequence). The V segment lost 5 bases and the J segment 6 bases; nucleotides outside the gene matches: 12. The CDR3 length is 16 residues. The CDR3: CASSPRDSGSFDTQYF. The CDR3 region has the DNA TGTGCCAGCAGCCCTCGGGATAGCGGGAGTTTCGATACGCAGTATTTT. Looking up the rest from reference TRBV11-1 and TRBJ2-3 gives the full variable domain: EAEVAQSPRYKITEKSQAVAFWCDPISGHATLYWYRQILGQGPELLVQFQDESVVDDSQLPKDRFSAERLKGVDSTLKIQPAELGDSAMYLCASSPRDSGSFDTQYFGPGTRLTVL.

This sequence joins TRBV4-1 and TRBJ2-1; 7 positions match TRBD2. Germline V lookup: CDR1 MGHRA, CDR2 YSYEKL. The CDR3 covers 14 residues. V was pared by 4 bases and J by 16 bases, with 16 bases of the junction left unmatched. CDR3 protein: CASSPEGREMRAFF. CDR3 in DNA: TGCGCCAGCAGCCCAGAGGGGCGGGAGATGAGGGCCTTCTTC.

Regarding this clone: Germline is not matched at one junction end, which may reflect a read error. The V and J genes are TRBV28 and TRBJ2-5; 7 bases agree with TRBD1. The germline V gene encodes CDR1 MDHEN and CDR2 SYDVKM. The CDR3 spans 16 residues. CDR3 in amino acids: CASNLRQGRHQGTQYF. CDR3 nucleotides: TGTGCCAGCAATCTTCGACAGGGCAGGCACCAAGGGACCCAGTACTTC.

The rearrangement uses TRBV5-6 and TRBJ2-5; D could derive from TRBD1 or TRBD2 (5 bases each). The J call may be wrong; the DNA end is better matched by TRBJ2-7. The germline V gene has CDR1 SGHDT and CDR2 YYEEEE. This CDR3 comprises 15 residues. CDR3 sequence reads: CASSVEDTSIHEQYF. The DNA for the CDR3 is TGTGCCAGCAGCGTGGAGGACACCTCGATCCACGAGCAGTACTTC.

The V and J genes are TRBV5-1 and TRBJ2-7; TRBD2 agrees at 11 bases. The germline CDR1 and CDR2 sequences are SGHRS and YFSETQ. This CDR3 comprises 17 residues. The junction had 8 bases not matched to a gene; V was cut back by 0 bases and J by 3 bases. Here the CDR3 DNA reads TGCGCCAGCAGCTTGGTTACGAGTGGGACTAGCGGCTACGAGCAGTACTTC. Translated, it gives CASSLVTSGTSGYEQYF.

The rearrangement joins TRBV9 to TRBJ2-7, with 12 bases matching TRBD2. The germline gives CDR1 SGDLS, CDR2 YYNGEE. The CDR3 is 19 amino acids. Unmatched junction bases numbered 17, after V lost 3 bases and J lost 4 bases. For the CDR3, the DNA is TGTGCCAGCAGCGACCGGGACACCGGACTAGCGGGACCAACTTACGAGCAGTACTTC. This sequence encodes CASSDRDTGLAGPTYEQYF.

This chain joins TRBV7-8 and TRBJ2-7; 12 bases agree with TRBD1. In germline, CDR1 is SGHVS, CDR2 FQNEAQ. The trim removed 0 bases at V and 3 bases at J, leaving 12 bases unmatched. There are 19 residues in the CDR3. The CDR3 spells CASSLAGMGQGAFIYEQYF. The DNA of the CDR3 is TGTGCCAGCAGCTTAGCGGGTATGGGACAGGGGGCCTTTATCTACGAGCAGTACTTC.

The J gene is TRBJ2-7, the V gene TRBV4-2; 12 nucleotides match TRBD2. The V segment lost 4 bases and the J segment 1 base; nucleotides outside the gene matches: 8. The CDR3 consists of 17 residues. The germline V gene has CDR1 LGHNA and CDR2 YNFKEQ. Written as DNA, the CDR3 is TGTGCCAGCAGCCGCGGACTAGCGGGGACCCTTTCCTACGAGCAGTACTTC. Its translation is CASSRGLAGTLSYEQYF.

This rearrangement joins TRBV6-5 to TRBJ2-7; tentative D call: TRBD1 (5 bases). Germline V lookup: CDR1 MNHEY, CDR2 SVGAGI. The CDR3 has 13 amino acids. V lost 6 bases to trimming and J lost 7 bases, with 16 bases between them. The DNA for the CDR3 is TGTGCCAGCAGAGAGACAGTTTCCTCAGAGCAGTACTTC. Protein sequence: CASRETVSSEQYF.

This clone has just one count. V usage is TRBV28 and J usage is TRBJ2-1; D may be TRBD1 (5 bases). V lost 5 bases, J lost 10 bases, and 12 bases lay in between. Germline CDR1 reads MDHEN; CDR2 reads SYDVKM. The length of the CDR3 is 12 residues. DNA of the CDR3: TGTGCCAGCAGTCTCGACAGACTCGAGCAGTTCTTC. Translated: CASSLDRLEQFF.

The CDR3 loop is CASSLINTGELFF. As DNA, the CDR3 is TGCGCCAGCAGCTTGATAAACACCGGGGAGCTGTTTTTT. This sequence joins TRBV5-1 and TRBJ2-2; the D is unclear. This CDR3 spans 13 amino acids. V gave up 1 base and J gave up 2 bases, with 3 bases separating them. Per the germline V gene, CDR1 is SGHRS and CDR2 is YFSETQ.

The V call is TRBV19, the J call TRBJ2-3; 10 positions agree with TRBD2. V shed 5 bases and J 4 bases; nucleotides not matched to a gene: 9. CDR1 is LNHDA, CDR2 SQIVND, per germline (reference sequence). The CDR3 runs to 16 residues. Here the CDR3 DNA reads TGTGCCAGTAGTGATCGACCTAGCGGGAGTGCAGATACGCAGTATTTT. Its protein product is CASSDRPSGSADTQYF.

CDR3 amino acids: CASSSSDRVGTNEKLFF. The CDR3 bases are TGTGCCAGTAGTAGCTCGGACAGGGTCGGGACTAATGAAAAACTGTTTTTT. The rearrangement joins TRBV19 to TRBJ1-4, with 8 bases aligning to TRBD1. CDR1 LNHDA and CDR2 SQIVND come from the germline V gene (reference sequence). Trimming took 4 bases from V and 2 from J; bases not matched to a gene: 9. This CDR3 region has 17 residues.

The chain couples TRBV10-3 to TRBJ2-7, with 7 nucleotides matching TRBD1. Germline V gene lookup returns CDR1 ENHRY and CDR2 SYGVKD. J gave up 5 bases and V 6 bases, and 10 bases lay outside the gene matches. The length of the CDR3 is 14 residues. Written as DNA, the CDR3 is TGTGCCATCAGCCTACAGGGGACGGACGACGAGCAGTACTTC. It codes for CAISLQGTDDEQYF.

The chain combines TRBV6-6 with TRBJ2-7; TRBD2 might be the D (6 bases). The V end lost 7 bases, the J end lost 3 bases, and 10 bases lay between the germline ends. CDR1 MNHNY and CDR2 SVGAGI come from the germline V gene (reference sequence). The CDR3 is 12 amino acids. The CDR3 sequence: CASNGDFYEQYF. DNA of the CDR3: TGTGCCAGCAACGGGGACTTCTACGAGCAGTACTTC.

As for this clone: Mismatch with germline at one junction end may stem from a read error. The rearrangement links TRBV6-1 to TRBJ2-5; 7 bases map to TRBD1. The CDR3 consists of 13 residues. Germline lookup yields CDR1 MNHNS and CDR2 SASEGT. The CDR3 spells CASRRQGPEAQYF. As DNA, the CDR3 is TGTGCCAGCAGAAGACAGGGACCAGAGGCCCAGTACTTC.

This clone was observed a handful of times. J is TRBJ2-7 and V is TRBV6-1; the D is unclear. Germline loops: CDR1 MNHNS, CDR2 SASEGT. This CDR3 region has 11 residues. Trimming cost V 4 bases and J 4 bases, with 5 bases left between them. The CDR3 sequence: CASSVIYEQYF. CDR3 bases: TGTGCCAGCAGTGTCATTTACGAGCAGTACTTC.

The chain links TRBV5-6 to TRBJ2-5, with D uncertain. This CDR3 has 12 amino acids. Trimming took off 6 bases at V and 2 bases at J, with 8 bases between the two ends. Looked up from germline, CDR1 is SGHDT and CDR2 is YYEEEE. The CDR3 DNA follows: TGTGCCAGCAATAGAGGACAAGAGACCCAGTACTTC. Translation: CASNRGQETQYF.

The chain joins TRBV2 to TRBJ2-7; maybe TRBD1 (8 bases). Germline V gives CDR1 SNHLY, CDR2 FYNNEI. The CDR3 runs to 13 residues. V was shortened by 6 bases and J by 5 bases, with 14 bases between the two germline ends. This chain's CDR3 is CASRRQGRDEQYF. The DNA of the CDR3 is TGTGCCAGCAGAAGACAGGGGAGGGACGAGCAGTACTTC.

The CDR3 here is CASSPGDRGTEKLFF. CDR3 nucleotides: TGCGCCAGCAGCCCTGGAGACAGGGGAACTGAAAAACTGTTTTTT. V gene TRBV5-1 combines with J gene TRBJ1-4; 8 nucleotides match TRBD1. J was trimmed by 7 bases and V by 4 bases; bases with no gene match: 9. Germline assignment: CDR1 SGHRS and CDR2 YFSETQ. The CDR3 is 15 residues long.

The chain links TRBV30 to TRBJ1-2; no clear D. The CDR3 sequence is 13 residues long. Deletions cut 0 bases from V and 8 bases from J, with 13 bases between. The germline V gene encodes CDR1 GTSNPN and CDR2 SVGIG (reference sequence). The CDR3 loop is CAWSVILGGGYTF. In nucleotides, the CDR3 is TGTGCCTGGAGTGTTATTCTGGGAGGCGGCTACACCTTC.

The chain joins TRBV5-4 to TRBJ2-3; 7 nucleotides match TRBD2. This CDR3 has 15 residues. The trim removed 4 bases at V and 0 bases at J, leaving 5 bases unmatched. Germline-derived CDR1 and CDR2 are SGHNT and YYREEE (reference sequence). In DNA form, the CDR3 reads TGTGCCAGCAGCCCGCGGGGGAGGAGCACAGATACGCAGTATTTT. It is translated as CASSPRGRSTDTQYF.

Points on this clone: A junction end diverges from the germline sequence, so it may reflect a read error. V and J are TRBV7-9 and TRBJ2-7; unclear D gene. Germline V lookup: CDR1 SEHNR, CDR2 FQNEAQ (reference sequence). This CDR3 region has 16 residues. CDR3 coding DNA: TGTTCCAGCAGCCCCCAAGGAGCTCTTGACTCCTACGAGCAGTACTTC. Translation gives CSSSPQGALDSYEQYF.

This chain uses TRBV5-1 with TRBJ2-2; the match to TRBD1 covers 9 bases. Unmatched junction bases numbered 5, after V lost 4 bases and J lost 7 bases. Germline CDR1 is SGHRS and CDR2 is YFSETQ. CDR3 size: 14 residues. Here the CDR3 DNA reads TGCGCCAGCAGCCACAGGGGGCTGAACGGGGAGCTGTTTTTT. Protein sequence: CASSHRGLNGELFF.